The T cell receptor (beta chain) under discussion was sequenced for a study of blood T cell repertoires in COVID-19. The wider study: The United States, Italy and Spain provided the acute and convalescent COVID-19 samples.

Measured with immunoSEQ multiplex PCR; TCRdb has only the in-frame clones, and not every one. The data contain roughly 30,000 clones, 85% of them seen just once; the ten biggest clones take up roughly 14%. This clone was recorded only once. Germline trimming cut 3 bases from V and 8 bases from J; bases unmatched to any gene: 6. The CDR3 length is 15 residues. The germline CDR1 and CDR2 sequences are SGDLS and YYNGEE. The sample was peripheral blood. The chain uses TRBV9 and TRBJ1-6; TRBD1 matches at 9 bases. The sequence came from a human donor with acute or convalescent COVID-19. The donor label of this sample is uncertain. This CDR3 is CASSARGDRDSPLHF. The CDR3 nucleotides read TGTGCCAGCAGCGCCCGGGGGGACAGGGATTCACCCCTCCACTTT.